A selection of T cell receptor beta chains follows, all from one sample in a study of T cells in Graves' hyperthyroidism and ophthalmopathy. MiXCR was run by TCRdb on the multiplex PCR reads, yielding one entry per CDR3 protein. The sample lists about 600,000 distinct CDR3 sequences; 13% to 15% were seen once. The sequenced sample consisted of blood. These receptors were collected from a young woman with Graves' ophthalmopathy. Both conserved end residues are part of each CDR3. The D gene is left open where the match is weak. For some rows the clone size is stated as once, few or many, or as a class when expanded; others skip it.

clone_size	d_call	cdr3_length	v_call	j_call	cdr3_aa	cdr3_nt
many	TRBD1	15	TRBV11-2	TRBJ2-1	CASSLGRRQGYEQFF	TGTGCCAGCAGCTTAGGTCGGAGACAGGGCTATGAGCAGTTCTTC
many	.	13	TRBV12-3/TRBV12-4	TRBJ1-3	CASSLVAGNTIYF	TGTGCCAGCAGTTTAGTGGCTGGAAACACCATATATTTT
few	.	18	TRBV6-1	TRBJ1-5	CASSPAGGAGWGNQPQHF	TGTGCCAGCAGTCCTGCCGGAGGGGCGGGATGGGGCAATCAGCCCCAGCATTTT
few	TRBD1	16	TRBV20-1	TRBJ1-4	CSATNSLTGRREKLFF	TGCAGTGCTACTAACTCTCTGACAGGGCGGCGTGAAAAACTGTTTTTT
many	.	16	TRBV7-9	TRBJ2-1	CASSPRGGGQYNEQFF	TGTGCCAGCAGCCCCCGAGGGGGGGGTCAATACAATGAGCAGTTCTTC
.	TRBD1	15	TRBV4-1	TRBJ1-1	CASSQGMTGQAEAFF	TGCGCCAGCAGCCAAGGGATGACAGGGCAAGCTGAAGCTTTCTTT
many	.	12	TRBV28	TRBJ2-7	CASTNPVGEQYF	TGTGCCAGCACCAATCCCGTAGGCGAGCAGTACTTC
many	.	17	TRBV7-8	TRBJ1-1	CASSLLRVLRMNTEAFF	TGTGCCAGCAGCTTATTGCGCGTTTTACGGATGAACACTGAAGCTTTCTTT
many	TRBD1	14	TRBV11-3	TRBJ2-7	CASSYRDRGYEQYF	TGTGCCAGCAGCTACCGGGACAGGGGGTACGAGCAGTACTTC
many	.	14	TRBV18	TRBJ1-1	CASSPPNTVSEAFF	TGTGCCAGCTCACCGCCAAACACGGTGTCTGAAGCTTTCTTT
few	.	16	TRBV18	TRBJ1-2	CASSPESGASNYGYTF	TGTGCCAGCTCACCAGAGTCTGGGGCTTCTAACTATGGCTACACCTTC
many	.	13	TRBV30	TRBJ2-7	CAWSYREPYEQYF	TGTGCCTGGAGCTACAGGGAACCCTACGAGCAGTACTTC
few	TRBD1	12	TRBV6-1	TRBJ1-2	CASTDRVSGYTF	TGTGCCAGCACTGACAGGGTTAGTGGCTACACCTTC
.	TRBD2	16	TRBV4-1	TRBJ2-7	CASSQALGLAAYEQYF	TGCGCCAGCAGCCAAGCCCTGGGGCTAGCGGCCTACGAGCAGTACTTC
many	.	12	TRBV7-2	TRBJ2-5	CASSIGPRTQYF	TGTGCCAGCAGCATCGGACCCCGGACCCAGTACTTC
.	.	19	TRBV20-1	TRBJ1-2	CSARVRASRGTPAYYGYTF	TGCAGTGCTAGAGTTCGGGCGTCGCGGGGGACCCCGGCTTACTATGGCTACACCTTC
many	.	16	TRBV2	TRBJ1-5	CASSELANFPNQPQHF	TGTGCCAGCAGTGAATTGGCGAACTTCCCCAATCAGCCCCAGCATTTT
.	.	17	TRBV20-1	TRBJ1-5	CSARDERGVYSNQPQHF	TGCAGTGCTAGAGATGAAAGGGGGGTCTATAGCAATCAGCCCCAGCATTTT
.	.	14	TRBV7-2	TRBJ2-7	CASSLFHRSYEQYF	TGTGCCAGCAGCTTATTTCACAGGTCCTACGAGCAGTACTTC
many	.	16	TRBV27	TRBJ1-5	CASSLFSAGSNQPQHF	TGTGCCAGCAGTTTATTTTCGGCAGGGAGCAATCAGCCCCAGCATTTT
.	TRBD2	16	TRBV9	TRBJ2-5	CASSVVPAGGQETQYF	TGTGCCAGCAGCGTAGTCCCAGCGGGAGGCCAAGAGACCCAGTACTTC
.	TRBD2	13	TRBV6-1	TRBJ2-7	CASGRDAGYEQYF	TGTGCCAGCGGGAGGGACGCAGGCTACGAGCAGTACTTC
many	.	12	TRBV30	TRBJ1-3	CAWSVTRRTIYF	TGTGCCTGGAGTGTAACGAGGCGGACCATATATTTT
many	.	15	TRBV9	TRBJ2-1	CASSAHRVTYNEQFF	TGTGCCAGCAGCGCCCACAGGGTCACCTACAATGAGCAGTTCTTC
many	.	13	TRBV20-1	TRBJ1-2	CSAREGANYGYTF	TGCAGTGCTAGAGAGGGCGCTAACTATGGCTACACCTTC
many	TRBD1	14	TRBV5-1	TRBJ1-4	CASSLTGVNEKLFF	TGCGCCAGCAGCCTGACAGGGGTGAATGAAAAACTGTTTTTT
.	TRBD2	16	TRBV5-5	TRBJ2-5	CASSLAGGPSRETQYF	TGTGCCAGCAGCTTAGCGGGAGGGCCCTCGAGAGAGACCCAGTACTTC
few	TRBD1	11	TRBV6-1	TRBJ2-7	CASPTGLEQYF	TGTGCCAGCCCGACAGGGCTCGAGCAGTACTTC
many	.	16	TRBV7-2	TRBJ2-7	CASSKGVWAKGYEQYF	TGTGCCAGCAGCAAGGGGGTGTGGGCTAAAGGCTACGAGCAGTACTTC
.	.	14	TRBV10-3	TRBJ2-5	CAISEDKNRASVNF	TGTGCCATCAGCGAGGATAAAAACAGGGCCAGCGTGAACTTC
.	TRBD2	15	TRBV7-3	TRBJ2-1	CASSPGLAGVGEQLF	TGTGCCAGCAGCCCGGGACTAGCGGGAGTAGGAGAGCAGCTCTTC
.	.	12	TRBV20-1	TRBJ1-5	CSAHRRDQPQHF	TGCAGTGCCCATAGAAGGGATCAGCCCCAGCATTTT
once	TRBD1	17	TRBV28	TRBJ2-3	CASSFRPSGDRVNTQYF	TGTGCCAGCAGTTTTCGTCCCTCAGGGGACAGGGTAAATACGCAGTATTTT
many	.	16	TRBV20-1	TRBJ2-1	CSAIRALALSYNEQFF	TGCAGTGCTATAAGGGCCCTAGCGCTTTCCTACAATGAGCAGTTCTTC
many	.	16	TRBV29-1	TRBJ2-1	CSVVGGTGKGYNEQFF	TGCAGCGTTGTGGGAGGAACGGGAAAAGGCTACAATGAGCAGTTCTTC
once	TRBD1	20	TRBV5-6	TRBJ1-2	CASSFRSYPVKGARDYGYTF	TGTGCCAGCAGCTTTCGGTCCTACCCCGTGAAGGGGGCTCGAGACTATGGCTACACCTTC
many	.	13	TRBV20-1	TRBJ1-1	CSASDVLNTEAFF	TGCAGTGCTAGCGACGTCCTGAACACTGAAGCTTTCTTT
.	.	13	TRBV19	TRBJ2-3	CASRRPSTDTQYF	TGTGCCAGTCGACGCCCCAGCACAGATACGCAGTATTTT
few	.	15	TRBV27	TRBJ1-5	CASSLWGGNNQPQHF	TGTGCCAGCAGTTTATGGGGAGGGAACAATCAGCCCCAGCATTTT
.	.	14	TRBV27	TRBJ1-6	CASGVVGGISPLHF	TGTGCCAGCGGGGTAGTTGGGGGAATTTCACCCCTCCACTTT
many	TRBD2	16	TRBV20-1	TRBJ2-5	CSARDFKREGQETQYF	TGCAGTGCTAGAGATTTCAAACGGGAGGGCCAAGAGACCCAGTACTTC
few	.	13	TRBV19	TRBJ2-5	CASSSNSQETQYF	TGTGCCAGTAGTAGTAACAGTCAAGAGACCCAGTACTTC
few	TRBD2	17	TRBV4-3	TRBJ2-2	CASSHGLAGGMTGELFF	TGCGCCAGCAGCCACGGACTAGCGGGAGGTATGACCGGGGAGCTGTTTTTT
many	.	11	TRBV6-5	TRBJ1-1	CASSYRAEAFF	TGTGCCAGCAGTTACAGGGCTGAAGCTTTCTTT
few	.	13	TRBV6-5	TRBJ1-4	CASSYRFNEKLFF	TGTGCCAGCAGTTACCGATTTAATGAAAAACTGTTTTTT
many	.	16	TRBV3-1	TRBJ2-1	CASSQDSARVYNEQFF	TGTGCCAGCAGCCAAGATTCGGCCAGAGTCTACAATGAGCAGTTCTTC
many	.	12	TRBV18	TRBJ2-3	CASSPGRETQYF	TGTGCCAGCTCACCAGGGCGTGAGACGCAGTATTTT
many	TRBD1	14	TRBV10-3	TRBJ1-1	CAITRTGRNTEAFF	TGTGCCATCACCCGGACAGGGAGGAACACTGAAGCTTTCTTT
many	.	12	TRBV12-3/TRBV12-4	TRBJ2-7	CASSPGHYEQYF	TGTGCCAGCAGTCCGGGGCATTACGAGCAGTACTTC
many	.	14	TRBV7-2	TRBJ1-4	CASSSLGSNEKLFF	TGTGCCAGCAGCTCCCTAGGCTCTAATGAAAAACTGTTTTTT
few	TRBD1	16	TRBV28	TRBJ2-3	CASGSLDRGRTDTQYF	TGTGCCAGCGGCTCCCTCGACAGGGGTCGCACAGATACGCAGTATTTT
.	.	12	TRBV30	TRBJ2-7	CAWSQTGYEQYF	TGTGCCTGGAGTCAGACCGGCTACGAGCAGTACTTC
many	TRBD2	18	TRBV28	TRBJ2-2	CASSLSSGSTANTGELFF	TGTGCCAGCAGTCTTTCTAGCGGGTCTACCGCGAACACCGGGGAGCTGTTTTTT